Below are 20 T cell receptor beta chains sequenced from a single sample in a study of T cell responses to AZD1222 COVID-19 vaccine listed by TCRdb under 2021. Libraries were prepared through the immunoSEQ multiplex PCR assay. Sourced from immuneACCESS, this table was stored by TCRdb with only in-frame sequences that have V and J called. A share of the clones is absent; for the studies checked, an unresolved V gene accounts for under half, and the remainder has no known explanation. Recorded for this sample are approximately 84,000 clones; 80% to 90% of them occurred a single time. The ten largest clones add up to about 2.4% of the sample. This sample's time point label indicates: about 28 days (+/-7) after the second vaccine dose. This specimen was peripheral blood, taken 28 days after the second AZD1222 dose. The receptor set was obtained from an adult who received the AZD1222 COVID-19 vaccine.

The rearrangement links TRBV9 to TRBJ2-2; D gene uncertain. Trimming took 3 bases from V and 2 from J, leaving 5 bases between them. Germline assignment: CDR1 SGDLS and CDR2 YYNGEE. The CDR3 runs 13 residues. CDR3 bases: TGTGCCAGCAGCGCTGGTAACACCGGGGAGCTGTTTTTT. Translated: CASSAGNTGELFF.

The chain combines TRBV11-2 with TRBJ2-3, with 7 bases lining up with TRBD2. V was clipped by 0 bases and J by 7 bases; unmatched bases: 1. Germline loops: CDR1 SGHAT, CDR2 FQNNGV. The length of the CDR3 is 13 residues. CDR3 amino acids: CASSLEAGNTQYF. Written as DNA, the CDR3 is TGTGCCAGCAGCTTAGAAGCGGGAAATACGCAGTATTTT.

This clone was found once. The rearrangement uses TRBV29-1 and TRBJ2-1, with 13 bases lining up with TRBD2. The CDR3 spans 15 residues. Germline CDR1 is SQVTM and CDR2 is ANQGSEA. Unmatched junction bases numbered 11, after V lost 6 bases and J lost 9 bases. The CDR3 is CSVDRLAGGTIEQFF. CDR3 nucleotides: TGCAGCGTAGATCGACTAGCGGGAGGTACCATTGAGCAGTTCTTC.

The CDR3 region has the DNA TGTGCCAGCAGCTTTAGCCCGCGGGGGGGAGACGAGCAGTACTTC. Translated, it gives CASSFSPRGGDEQYF. The chain links TRBV5-5 to TRBJ2-7, with 9 bases matching TRBD2. The J segment lost 5 bases and the V segment lost 2 bases, leaving 8 bases of the junction unmatched. This CDR3 is built from 15 residues. Germline V gene lookup returns CDR1 SGHKS and CDR2 YYEKEE (reference sequence).

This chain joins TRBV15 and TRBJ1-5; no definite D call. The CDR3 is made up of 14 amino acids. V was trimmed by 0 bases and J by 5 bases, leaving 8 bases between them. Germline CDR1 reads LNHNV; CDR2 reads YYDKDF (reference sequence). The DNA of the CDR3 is TGTGCCACCAGCAGAGATTTGATGGATCAGCCCCAGCATTTT. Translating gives CATSRDLMDQPQHF.

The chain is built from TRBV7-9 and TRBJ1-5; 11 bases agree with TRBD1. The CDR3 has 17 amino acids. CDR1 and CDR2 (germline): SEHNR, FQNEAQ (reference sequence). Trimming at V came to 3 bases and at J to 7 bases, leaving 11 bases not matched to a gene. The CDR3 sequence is CASSFPRGGQGGQPQHF. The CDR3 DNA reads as TGTGCCAGCAGCTTCCCCAGAGGGGGACAGGGGGGCCAGCCCCAGCATTTT.

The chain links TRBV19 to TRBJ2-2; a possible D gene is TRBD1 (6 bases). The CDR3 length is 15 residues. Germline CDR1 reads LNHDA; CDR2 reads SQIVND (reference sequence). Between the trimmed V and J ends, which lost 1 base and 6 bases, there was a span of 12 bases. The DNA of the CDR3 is TGTGCCAGTAGTATAGTGGCAGGGGCGTCCGGGGAGCTGTTTTTT. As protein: CASSIVAGASGELFF.

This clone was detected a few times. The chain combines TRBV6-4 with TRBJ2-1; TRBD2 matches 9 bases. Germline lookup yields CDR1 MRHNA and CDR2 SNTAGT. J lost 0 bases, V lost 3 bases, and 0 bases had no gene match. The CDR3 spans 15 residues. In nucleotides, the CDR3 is TGTGCCAGCAGTGATAGCGGGAGCTCCTACAATGAGCAGTTCTTC. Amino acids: CASSDSGSSYNEQFF.

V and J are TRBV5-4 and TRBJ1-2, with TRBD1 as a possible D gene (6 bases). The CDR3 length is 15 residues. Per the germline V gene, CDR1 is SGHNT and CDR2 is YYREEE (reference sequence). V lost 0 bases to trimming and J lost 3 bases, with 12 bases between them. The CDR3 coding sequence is TGTGCCAGCAGCTTGGATTTCTCAGGGGACTATGGCTACACCTTC. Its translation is CASSLDFSGDYGYTF.

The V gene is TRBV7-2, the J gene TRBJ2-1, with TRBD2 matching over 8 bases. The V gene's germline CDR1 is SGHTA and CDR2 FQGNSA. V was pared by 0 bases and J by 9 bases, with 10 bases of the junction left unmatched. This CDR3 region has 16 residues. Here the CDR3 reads CASSLAAPGLVSEQFF. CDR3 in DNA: TGTGCCAGCAGCTTAGCCGCACCGGGACTAGTTTCTGAGCAGTTCTTC.

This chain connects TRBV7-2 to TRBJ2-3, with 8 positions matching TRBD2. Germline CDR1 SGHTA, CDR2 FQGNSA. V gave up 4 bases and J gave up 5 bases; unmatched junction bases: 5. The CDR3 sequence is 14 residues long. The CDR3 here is CASSSARGEDTQYF. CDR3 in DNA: TGTGCCAGCAGCTCCGCGCGGGGGGAAGATACGCAGTATTTT.

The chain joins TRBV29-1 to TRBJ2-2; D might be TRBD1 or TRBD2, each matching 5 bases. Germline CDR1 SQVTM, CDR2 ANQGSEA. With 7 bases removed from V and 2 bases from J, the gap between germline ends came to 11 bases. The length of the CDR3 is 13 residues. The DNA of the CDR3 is TGCAGCGGGGGCGGGCTAAACACCGGGGAGCTGTTTTTT. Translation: CSGGGLNTGELFF.

In DNA, the CDR3 is TGTGCCTGGGGGGGGGCGACCGGGTCCGAGCAGTACTTC. Its protein is CAWGGATGSEQYF. The J gene is TRBJ2-7, the V gene TRBV30, with D possibly being TRBD2 (7 bases). The CDR3 consists of 13 residues. CDR1 is GTSNPN, CDR2 SVGIG, per germline (reference sequence). Between the trimmed V and J ends, which lost 5 bases and 6 bases, there was a span of 17 bases. Full variable domain (outside the CDR3, taken from reference TRBV30 and TRBJ2-7): SQTIHQWPATLVQPVGSPLSLECTVEGTSNPNLYWYRQAAGRGLQLLFYSVGIGQISSEVPQNLSASRPQDRQFILSSKKLLLSDSGFYLCAWGGATGSEQYFGPGTRLTVT.

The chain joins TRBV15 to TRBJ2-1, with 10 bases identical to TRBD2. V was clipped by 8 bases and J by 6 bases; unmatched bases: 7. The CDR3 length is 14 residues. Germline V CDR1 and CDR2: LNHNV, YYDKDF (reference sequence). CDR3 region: CATYYSGGSNEQFF. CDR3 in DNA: TGTGCCACCTACTATAGCGGGGGGAGCAATGAGCAGTTCTTC.

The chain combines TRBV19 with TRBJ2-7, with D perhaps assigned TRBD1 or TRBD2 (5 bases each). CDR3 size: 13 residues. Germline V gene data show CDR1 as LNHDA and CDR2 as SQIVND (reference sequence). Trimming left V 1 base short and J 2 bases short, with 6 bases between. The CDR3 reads CASSIGGTYEQYF. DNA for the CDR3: TGTGCCAGTAGTATAGGGGGGACCTACGAGCAGTACTTC.

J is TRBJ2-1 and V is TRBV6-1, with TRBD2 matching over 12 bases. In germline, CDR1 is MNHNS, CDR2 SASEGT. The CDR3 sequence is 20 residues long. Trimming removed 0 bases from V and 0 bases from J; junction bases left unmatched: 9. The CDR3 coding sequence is TGTGCCAGCAGTGAAGCTAGGTACCTAGCGGGGGGGAGCTCCTACAATGAGCAGTTCTTC. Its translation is CASSEARYLAGGSSYNEQFF.

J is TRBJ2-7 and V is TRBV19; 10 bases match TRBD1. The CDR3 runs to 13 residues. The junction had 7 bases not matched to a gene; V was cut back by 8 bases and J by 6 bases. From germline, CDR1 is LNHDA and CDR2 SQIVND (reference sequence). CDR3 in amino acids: CASVGTGATEQYF. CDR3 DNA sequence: TGTGCCAGTGTCGGGACAGGGGCGACCGAGCAGTACTTC.

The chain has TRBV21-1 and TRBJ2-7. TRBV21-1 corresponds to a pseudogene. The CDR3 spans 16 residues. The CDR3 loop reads CASSKREFRSSYEQYF. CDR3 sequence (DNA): TGTGCCAGCAGCAAACGAGAGTTCCGCAGCTCCTACGAGCAGTACTTC.

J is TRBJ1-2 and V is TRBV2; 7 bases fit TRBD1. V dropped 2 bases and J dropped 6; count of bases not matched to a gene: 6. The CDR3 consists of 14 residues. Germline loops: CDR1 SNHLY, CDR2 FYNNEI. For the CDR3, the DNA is TGTGCCAGCAGTGAACTTACAGGGGAGGATGGCTACACCTTC. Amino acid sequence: CASSELTGEDGYTF.

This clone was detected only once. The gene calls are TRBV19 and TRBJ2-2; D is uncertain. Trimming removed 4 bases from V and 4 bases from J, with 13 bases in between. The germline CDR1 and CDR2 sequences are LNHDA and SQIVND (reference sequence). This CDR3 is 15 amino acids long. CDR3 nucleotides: TGTGCCAGTAGTAGGTGGTCAGACGGCACCGGGGAGCTGTTTTTT. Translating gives CASSRWSDGTGELFF.